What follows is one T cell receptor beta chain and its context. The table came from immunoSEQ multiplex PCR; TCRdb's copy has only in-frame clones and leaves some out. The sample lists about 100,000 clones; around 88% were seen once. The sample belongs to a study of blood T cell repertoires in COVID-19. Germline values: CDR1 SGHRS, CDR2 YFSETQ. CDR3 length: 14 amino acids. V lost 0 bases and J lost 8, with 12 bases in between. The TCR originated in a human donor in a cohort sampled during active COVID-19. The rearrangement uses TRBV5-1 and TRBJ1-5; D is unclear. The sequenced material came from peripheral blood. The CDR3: CASSLGRPGEPQHF. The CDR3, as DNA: TGCGCCAGCAGCTTGGGACGGCCTGGAGAGCCCCAGCATTTT.